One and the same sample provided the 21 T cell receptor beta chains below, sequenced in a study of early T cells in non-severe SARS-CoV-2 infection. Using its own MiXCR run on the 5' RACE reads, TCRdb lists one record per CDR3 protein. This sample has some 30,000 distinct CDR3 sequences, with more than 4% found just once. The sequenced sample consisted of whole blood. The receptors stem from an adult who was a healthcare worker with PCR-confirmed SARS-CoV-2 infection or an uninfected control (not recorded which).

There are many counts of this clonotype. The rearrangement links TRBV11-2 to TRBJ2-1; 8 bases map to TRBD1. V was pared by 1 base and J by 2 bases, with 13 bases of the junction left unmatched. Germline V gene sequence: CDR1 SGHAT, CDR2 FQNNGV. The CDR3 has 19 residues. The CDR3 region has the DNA TGTGCCAGCAGCTTAGTCGGACAGGGCATTGGGTGGGCCTACAATGAGCAGTTCTTC. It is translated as CASSLVGQGIGWAYNEQFF.

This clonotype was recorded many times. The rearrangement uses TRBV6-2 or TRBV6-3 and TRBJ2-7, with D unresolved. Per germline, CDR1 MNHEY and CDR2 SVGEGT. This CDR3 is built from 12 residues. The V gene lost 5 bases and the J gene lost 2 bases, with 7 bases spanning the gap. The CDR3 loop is CASSDGPYEQYF. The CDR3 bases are TGTGCCAGCAGTGACGGACCCTACGAGCAGTACTTC.

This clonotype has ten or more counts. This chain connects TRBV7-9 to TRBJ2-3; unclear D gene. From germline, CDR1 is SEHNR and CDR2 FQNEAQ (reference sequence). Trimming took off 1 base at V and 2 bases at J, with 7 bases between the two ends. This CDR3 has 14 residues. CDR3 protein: CASSLGAYTDTQYF. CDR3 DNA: TGTGCCAGCAGCTTAGGCGCCTACACAGATACGCAGTATTTT.

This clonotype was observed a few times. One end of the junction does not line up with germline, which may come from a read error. The CDR3 region is CAASGGSYEQYF. DNA for the CDR3: TGTGCCGCCAGCGGGGGCTCCTACGAGCAGTACTTC. The chain employs TRBV15 and TRBJ2-7; 8 bases are shared with TRBD2. Germline V gene sequence: CDR1 LNHNV, CDR2 YYDKDF (reference sequence). The CDR3 spans 12 residues.

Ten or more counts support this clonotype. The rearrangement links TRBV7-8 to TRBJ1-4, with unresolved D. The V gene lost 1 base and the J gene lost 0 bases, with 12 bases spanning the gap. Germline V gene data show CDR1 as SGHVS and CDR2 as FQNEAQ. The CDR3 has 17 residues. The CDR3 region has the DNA TGTGCCAGCAGCTTAGGAACTTGGCACCCAACTAATGAAAAACTGTTTTTT. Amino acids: CASSLGTWHPTNEKLFF.

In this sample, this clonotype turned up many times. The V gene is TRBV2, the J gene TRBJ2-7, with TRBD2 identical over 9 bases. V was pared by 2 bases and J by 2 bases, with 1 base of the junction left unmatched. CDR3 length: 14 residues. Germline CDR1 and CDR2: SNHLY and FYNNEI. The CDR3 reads CASSEQRGAYEQYF. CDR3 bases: TGTGCCAGCAGTGAACAGCGGGGGGCCTACGAGCAGTACTTC. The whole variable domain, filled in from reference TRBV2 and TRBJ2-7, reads EPEVTQTPSHQVTQMGQEVILRCVPISNHLYFYWYRQILGQKVEFLVSFYNNEISEKSEIFDDQFSVERPDGSNFTLKIRSTKLEDSAMYFCASSEQRGAYEQYFGPGTRLTVT.

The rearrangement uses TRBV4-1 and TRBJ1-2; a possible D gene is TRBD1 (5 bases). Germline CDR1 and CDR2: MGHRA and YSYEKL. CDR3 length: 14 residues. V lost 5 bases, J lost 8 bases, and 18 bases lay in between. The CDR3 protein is CASSSLAGSGGYTF. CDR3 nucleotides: TGCGCCAGCAGCTCCCTAGCAGGGTCGGGCGGCTACACCTTC.

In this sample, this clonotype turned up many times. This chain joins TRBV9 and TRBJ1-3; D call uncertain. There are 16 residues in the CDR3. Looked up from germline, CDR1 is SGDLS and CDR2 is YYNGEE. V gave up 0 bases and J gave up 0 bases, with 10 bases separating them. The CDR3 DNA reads TGTGCCAGCAGCGTAGCGGTGGAGAGCTCTGGAAACACCATATATTTT. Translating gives CASSVAVESSGNTIYF. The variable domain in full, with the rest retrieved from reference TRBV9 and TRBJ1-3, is DSGVTQTPKHLITATGQRVTLRCSPRSGDLSVYWYQQSLDQGLQFLIQYYNGEERAKGNILERFSAQQFPDLHSELNLSSLELGDSALYFCASSVAVESSGNTIYFGEGSWLTVV.

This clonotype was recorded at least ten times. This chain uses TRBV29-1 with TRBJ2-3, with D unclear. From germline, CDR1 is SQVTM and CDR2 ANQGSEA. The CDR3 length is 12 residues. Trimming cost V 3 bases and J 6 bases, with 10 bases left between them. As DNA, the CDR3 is TGCAGCGTTGATGTGGGTATTGATACGCAGTATTTT. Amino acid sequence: CSVDVGIDTQYF.

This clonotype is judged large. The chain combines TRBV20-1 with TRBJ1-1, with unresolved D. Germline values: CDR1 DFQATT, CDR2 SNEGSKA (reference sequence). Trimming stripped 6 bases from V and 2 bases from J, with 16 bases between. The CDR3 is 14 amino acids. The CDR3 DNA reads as TGCAGTGCCCCCTTCAGATACACCAACACTGAAGCTTTCTTT. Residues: CSAPFRYTNTEAFF.

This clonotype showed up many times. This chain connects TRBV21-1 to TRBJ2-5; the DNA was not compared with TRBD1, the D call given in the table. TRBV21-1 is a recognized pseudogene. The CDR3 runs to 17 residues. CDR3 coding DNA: TGTGCCAGCACCTGTAGTACGGACACCCCGGCGGAAGAGACCCAGTACTTC. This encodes CASTCSTDTPAEETQYF.

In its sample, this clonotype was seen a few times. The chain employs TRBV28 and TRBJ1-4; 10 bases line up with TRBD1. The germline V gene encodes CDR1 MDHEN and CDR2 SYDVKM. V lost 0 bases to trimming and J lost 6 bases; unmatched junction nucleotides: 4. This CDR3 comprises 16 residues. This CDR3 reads CASSLWEGTGDEKLFF. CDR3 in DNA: TGTGCCAGCAGTTTATGGGAAGGGACAGGGGATGAAAAACTGTTTTTT.

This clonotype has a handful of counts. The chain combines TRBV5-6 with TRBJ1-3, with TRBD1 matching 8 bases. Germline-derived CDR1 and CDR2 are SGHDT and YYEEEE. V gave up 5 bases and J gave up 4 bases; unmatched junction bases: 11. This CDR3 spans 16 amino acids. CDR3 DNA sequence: TGTGCCAGCAGTCTACCGGGACAGGCCGTCGGAAACACCATATATTTT. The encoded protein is CASSLPGQAVGNTIYF.

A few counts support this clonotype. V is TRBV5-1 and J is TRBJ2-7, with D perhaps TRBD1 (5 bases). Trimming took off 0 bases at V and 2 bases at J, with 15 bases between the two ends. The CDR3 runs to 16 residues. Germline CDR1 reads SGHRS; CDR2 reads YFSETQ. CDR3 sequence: CASSLDGPGQTYEQYF. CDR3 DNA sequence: TGCGCCAGCAGCTTGGATGGGCCAGGGCAAACCTACGAGCAGTACTTC.

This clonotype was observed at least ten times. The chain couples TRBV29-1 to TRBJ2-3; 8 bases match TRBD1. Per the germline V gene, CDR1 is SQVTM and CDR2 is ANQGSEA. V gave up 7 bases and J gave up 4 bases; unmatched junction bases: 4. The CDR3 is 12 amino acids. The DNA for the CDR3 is TGCAGCGGTGAGACAGGGGCAGATACGCAGTATTTT. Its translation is CSGETGADTQYF.

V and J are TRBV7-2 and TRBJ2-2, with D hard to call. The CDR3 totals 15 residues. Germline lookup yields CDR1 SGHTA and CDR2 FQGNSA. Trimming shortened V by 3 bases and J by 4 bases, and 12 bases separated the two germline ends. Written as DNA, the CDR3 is TGTGCCAGCAGCTTTTCTTCAGACGGCACCGGGGAGCTGTTTTTT. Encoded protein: CASSFSSDGTGELFF.

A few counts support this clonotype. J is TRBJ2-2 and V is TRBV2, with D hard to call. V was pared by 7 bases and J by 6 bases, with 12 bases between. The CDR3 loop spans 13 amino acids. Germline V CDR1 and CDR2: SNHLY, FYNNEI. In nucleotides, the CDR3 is TGTGCCAGCACCAAAGTTGGTGCCGGGGAGCTGTTTTTT. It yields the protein CASTKVGAGELFF.

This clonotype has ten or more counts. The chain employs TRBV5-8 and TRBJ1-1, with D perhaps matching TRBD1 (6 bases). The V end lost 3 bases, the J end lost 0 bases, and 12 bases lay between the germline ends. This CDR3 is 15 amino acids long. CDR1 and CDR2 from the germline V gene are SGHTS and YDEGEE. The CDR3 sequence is CASSSQTGLNTEAFF. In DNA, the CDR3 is TGTGCCAGCAGCTCGCAGACAGGTTTGAACACTGAAGCTTTCTTT.

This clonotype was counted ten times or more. The CDR3 DNA reads as TGTGCCAGCAGCCAGGACGCTGGGGGCTACGAGCAGTACTTC. It specifies CASSQDAGGYEQYF. The V gene is TRBV11-2, the J gene TRBJ2-7, with D perhaps TRBD1 or TRBD2 (5 bases each). Trimming stripped 5 bases from V and 3 bases from J, with 14 bases between. Germline V gene lookup returns CDR1 SGHAT and CDR2 FQNNGV. This CDR3 is 14 amino acids long.

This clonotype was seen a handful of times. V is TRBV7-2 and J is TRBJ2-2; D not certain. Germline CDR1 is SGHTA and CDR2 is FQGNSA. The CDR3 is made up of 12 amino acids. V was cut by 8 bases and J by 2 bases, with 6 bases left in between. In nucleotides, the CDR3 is TGTGCCAGCGGGTTTAACACCGGGGAGCTGTTTTTT. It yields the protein CASGFNTGELFF.

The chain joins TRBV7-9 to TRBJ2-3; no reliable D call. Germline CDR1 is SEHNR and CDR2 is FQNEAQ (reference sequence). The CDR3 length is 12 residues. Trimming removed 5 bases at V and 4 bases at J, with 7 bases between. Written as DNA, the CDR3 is TGTGCCAGCAGCCCCCAGTCAGATACGCAGTATTTT. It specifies CASSPQSDTQYF.